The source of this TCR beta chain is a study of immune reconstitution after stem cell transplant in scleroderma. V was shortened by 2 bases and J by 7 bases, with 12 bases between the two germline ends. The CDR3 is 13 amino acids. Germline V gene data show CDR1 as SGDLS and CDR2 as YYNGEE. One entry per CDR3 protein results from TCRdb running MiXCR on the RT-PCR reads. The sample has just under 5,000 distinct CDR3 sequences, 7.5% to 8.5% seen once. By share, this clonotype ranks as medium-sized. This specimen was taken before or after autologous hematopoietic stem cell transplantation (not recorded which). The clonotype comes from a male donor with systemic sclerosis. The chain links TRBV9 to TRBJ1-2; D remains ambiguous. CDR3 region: CASSVANTGGYTF. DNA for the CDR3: TGTGCCAGCAGCGTGGCTAACACGGGTGGCTACACCTTC.